This T cell receptor beta chain was observed in a study of technical replicates of blood from a handful of donors. Germline V gene lookup returns CDR1 MNHEY and CDR2 SMNVEV (reference sequence). The CDR3 runs 15 residues. Trimming took off 5 bases at V and 7 bases at J, with 20 bases between the two ends. TCRdb's table, derived via immunoSEQ multiplex PCR, lists solely in-frame clones and lacks some. The sample has about 88,000 clones; around 93% are singletons. V usage is TRBV27 and J usage is TRBJ1-2; D unresolved. The specimen was T cells isolated from PBMCs. This receptor was identified in a human donor in good health. Here the CDR3 reads CASSMSGQTIGGYTF. The CDR3 region has the DNA TGTGCCAGCAGTATGTCCGGCCAGACAATAGGTGGCTACACCTTC.